This record covers a single T cell receptor (beta chain). TCRdb reanalysed the 5' RACE reads using MiXCR and keeps one entry per CDR3 protein. The sample consists of about 140,000 distinct CDR3 sequences, around 15% of them appearing once. V shed 5 bases and J 8 bases; nucleotides not matched to a gene: 7. The germline gives CDR1 SEHNR, CDR2 FQNEAQ (reference sequence). The CDR3 length is 15 residues. These data are taken from a study of T-cell memory formation after mild COVID-19. The receptor comes from an adult woman who had mild COVID-19 (a few samples of this study predate the infection). Cell type and time point are not known. The V gene is TRBV7-9, the J gene TRBJ2-1, with TRBD2 matching over 12 bases. The sample comprised PBMCs or a T cell subset sorted from them (not recorded which). CDR3 sequence (DNA): TGTGCCAGCAGCCTCGGACTAGCGGGACTCCATGAGCAGTTCTTC. Encoded protein: CASSLGLAGLHEQFF.